This T cell receptor beta chain was obtained from a study of response to subunit inactivated influenza vaccine. Study-level findings and limits: Authors suggested each seasonal influenza vaccination recruits few new T cells.

CDR3 size: 15 residues. Germline loops: CDR1 SGHAT, CDR2 FQDESV (reference sequence). V lost 3 bases, J lost 1 base, and 9 bases lay in between. This clonotype has just a few counts. Antigen unknown. TCRdb reprocessed the RT-PCR reads via MiXCR and lists one record per CDR3 protein. The sample lists around 200,000 distinct CDR3 sequences; around 8.8% were seen once. This specimen was non-naive T cells sorted from PBMCs, taken on the day of vaccination. The chain uses TRBV11-1 and TRBJ2-2, with D possibly being TRBD2 (6 bases). This clonotype was sampled from a man in his forties or fifties who received an inactivated influenza vaccine. CDR3 amino acids: CASSFGGRNTGELFF. CDR3 DNA sequence: TGTGCCAGCAGCTTTGGAGGGCGGAACACCGGGGAGCTGTTTTTT.